The T cell receptor beta chain described here comes from a study of T-cell reconstitution after alpha-beta-depleted transplantation in children (dated by TCRdb to the mid-2010s). Study-level background: The study quantitatively tracked T-cell immune reconstitution after TCRalphabeta/CD19-depleted allogeneic hematopoietic cell transplantation in children using TCR repertoire profiling.

Library preparation employed PCR. Instrument on record: Illumina HiSeq 2500. TCR library preparation used molecular barcoding, with unique molecular identifiers applied to normalize quantification of the TCRbeta repertoire. TCRdb ran its own pipeline on the public reads, namely fastp trimming at Q25 and MiXCR clone calling, and kept in-frame beta chains. Each entry merges the rows of one CDR3 protein and shows their most common DNA and genes. The sample table records 700,000 or so distinct CDR3 sequences; 10% to 15% of these occur just once. The ten largest clones add up to 0.79% of the sample. This clonotype was observed many times. It lacks a known antigen. No base-level quality is on record; no much larger clone is a single base apart. Study-level results and caveats: Apparently early alphabetaT-cell count recovery about two months after transplant reportedly relied on only several hundred rapidly expanded clones derived from non-depleted graft cells. In some patients, the high TCRbeta diversity seen at day 60 was put down to recipient T cells and intrathymic progenitors that had survived conditioning. Hyperexpanded clone frequencies declined over subsequent months; after one year, T-cell counts and TCRbeta diversity were mostly attributed to newly produced T cells.

The sample's treatment or condition label is to be understood as: allogeneic hematopoietic cell transplantation with graft depleted of TCRalphabeta T cells and CD19 B cells. TCRalphabeta/CD19-depleted allogeneic hematopoietic cell grafts were given to the transplant recipients, all of whom were children. The CDR3 contains 18 residues, cysteine and phenylalanine counted. This entry keeps only the CDR3 DNA: 54 bases, framed from base 1. Per the germline V gene, MNHNS is the CDR1 and SASEGT is the CDR2. The germline V and J ends show losses of 3 bases and 6 bases respectively, and no gene match explains 9 bases of the junction.

This TCR was recovered from a girl between 2 and 10 years old with congenital amegakaryocytic thrombocytopenia, due to receive a stem cell transplant. The rearrangement combines TRBV6-1 with TRBJ2-2; 14 central bases correspond to TRBD2. Source: PBMCs, taken before TCRalphabeta/CD19-depleted stem cell transplant. The bases are TGTGCCAGCAGTGAGGGGACTAGCGGGAGTAATCTTCCCGGGGAGCTGTTTTTT. Translated, it reads CASSEGTSGSNLPGELFF.